The next 13 T cell receptor beta chains were all read from a single sample in a study of T-cell reconstitution after alpha-beta-depleted transplantation in children. During its preparation, the TCRbeta library received unique molecular identifiers. In TCRdb, the PCR reads were re-called with MiXCR into one record per CDR3 protein. The sample carries around 670,000 distinct CDR3 sequences, over 10% recorded once. Sequenced material: PBMCs, taken before TCRalphabeta/CD19-depleted stem cell transplant. These receptors all come from a girl aged 2-9 years with congenital amegakaryocytic thrombocytopenia, due to receive a stem cell transplant.

V and J are TRBV12-3 or TRBV12-4 and TRBJ2-3; 8 bases match TRBD1. The CDR3 contains 15 residues. The V and J ends lost 7 bases and 1 base, in that order; junction bases with no gene match: 7. The DNA for the CDR3 is TGTGCCAGCAACCCATGGGGACAGGGCACAGATACGCAGTATTTT. The encoded protein is CASNPWGQGTDTQYF.

This chain joins TRBV7-9 and TRBJ2-2; D might be TRBD2 (6 bases). Trimming took 5 bases from V and 2 from J, leaving 18 bases between them. CDR1 SEHNR and CDR2 FQNEAQ come from the germline V gene (reference sequence). The CDR3 length is 17 residues. CDR3 loop: CASSLSPRGKNTGELFF. In DNA, the CDR3 is TGTGCCAGCAGCCTGTCGCCCCGGGGGAAAAACACCGGGGAGCTGTTTTTT.

This clonotype was observed a handful of times. The genes are TRBV20-1 and TRBJ2-7; TRBD2 matches at 11 bases. Trimming took 6 bases from V and 3 from J; bases not matched to a gene: 10. The CDR3 runs 15 residues. Germline V gene data show CDR1 as DFQATT and CDR2 as SNEGSKA (reference sequence). The CDR3 here is CSAPKPGLADYEQYF. The DNA for the CDR3 is TGCAGTGCCCCAAAGCCGGGACTAGCGGACTACGAGCAGTACTTC.

This clonotype was counted at least ten times. V is TRBV20-1 and J is TRBJ1-5; D unresolved. Germline assignment: CDR1 DFQATT and CDR2 SNEGSKA (reference sequence). V was trimmed by 0 bases and J by 3 bases, leaving 12 bases between them. The CDR3 sequence is 15 residues long. CDR3 in DNA: TGCAGTGCTAGAGATGGCACGGGGAACAATCAGCCCCAGCATTTT. Amino acids: CSARDGTGNNQPQHF.

In its sample, this clonotype was seen many times. The rearrangement joins TRBV15 to TRBJ2-7; the match to TRBD2 covers 8 bases. CDR3 length: 15 amino acids. Per the germline V gene, CDR1 is LNHNV and CDR2 is YYDKDF (reference sequence). V shed 0 bases and J 7 bases; nucleotides not matched to a gene: 8. DNA for the CDR3: TGTGCCACCAGCAGAGATATAGGACTAGCTCGGGAGCAGTACTTC. Translated: CATSRDIGLAREQYF.

A word on this clonotype: A junction boundary mismatches the germline segment, possibly from a read error. The rearrangement uses TRBV20-1 and TRBJ2-1; 12 nucleotides match TRBD2. The germline V gene encodes CDR1 DFQATT and CDR2 SNEGSKA (reference sequence). This CDR3 region has 17 residues. The CDR3 region has the DNA TGCTGTGCTAGGTTTTTGGCTAGCGGGAGGGAATCGGATGAGCAGTTCTTC. Residues: CCARFLASGRESDEQFF.

In this sample, this clonotype turned up many times. The V and J genes are TRBV7-2 and TRBJ2-1; 9 bases match TRBD1. V lost 4 bases, J lost 8 bases, and 9 bases stayed unmatched. CDR1 SGHTA and CDR2 FQGNSA come from the germline V gene. The CDR3 is 15 amino acids. CDR3: CASSSRGQGKDEQFF. CDR3 nucleotides: TGTGCCAGCAGCTCCAGAGGACAGGGGAAGGATGAGCAGTTCTTC.

This rearrangement joins TRBV11-2 to TRBJ2-7; weak D call: TRBD1 (5 bases). Germline values: CDR1 SGHAT, CDR2 FQNNGV. The germline V and J ends were trimmed by 3 bases and 7 bases, with 22 bases remaining between them. The CDR3 sequence is 16 residues long. The CDR3 is CASSFATGFFASEQYF. In DNA, the CDR3 is TGTGCCAGCAGCTTCGCAACAGGCTTTTTCGCCTCGGAGCAGTACTTC.

At least ten counts were recorded for this clonotype. This rearrangement joins TRBV15 to TRBJ1-1, with D maybe TRBD1 (5 bases). CDR3 length: 15 residues. The V gene lost 0 bases and the J gene lost 6 bases, with 14 bases spanning the gap. CDR1 and CDR2 (germline): LNHNV, YYDKDF (reference sequence). The chain's CDR3 is CATSRDLLGGAEAFF. DNA for the CDR3: TGTGCCACCAGCAGAGATCTGTTGGGGGGGGCTGAAGCTTTCTTT.

The chain has TRBV6-2 or TRBV6-3 and TRBJ2-3; the D is unclear. Trimming stripped 0 bases from V and 5 bases from J, with 3 bases between. The CDR3 is made up of 12 amino acids. Germline lookup yields CDR1 MNHEY and CDR2 SVGEGT. CDR3: CASSYSVDTQYF. The CDR3 DNA sequence: TGTGCCAGCAGTTACTCGGTAGATACGCAGTATTTT.

This clonotype was observed a few times. The V and J genes are TRBV18 and TRBJ2-7; D is undetermined. CDR1 is KGHSH and CDR2 is LQKENI in the germline V gene. The CDR3 contains 16 residues. The V and J ends lost 3 bases and 2 bases respectively, with 17 bases between them. CDR3: CASSPLVAWRPYEQYF. The CDR3 nucleotides are TGTGCCAGCTCACCTCTCGTGGCGTGGCGCCCCTACGAGCAGTACTTC.

This clonotype was seen a single time. One end of the junction does not line up with germline, which may come from a read error. The V gene is TRBV7-6, the J gene TRBJ2-2; possible D gene TRBD2, 6 bases. CDR1 SGHVS and CDR2 FNYEAQ come from the germline V gene. The CDR3 covers 16 residues. The CDR3 region is CASSLVSGLPREEPFF. CDR3 coding DNA: TGTGCCAGCAGCTTAGTTTCGGGACTCCCAAGGGAGGAGCCGTTTTTT.

This clonotype was detected many times. The CDR3 protein is CAERGTDTQYF. The CDR3 region has the DNA TGCGCCGAGCGGGGTACAGATACGCAGTATTTT. The chain is built from TRBV5-1 and TRBJ2-3; 7 bases match TRBD2. This CDR3 contains 11 residues. CDR1 is SGHRS, CDR2 YFSETQ, per germline. V lost 10 bases and J lost 3; bases outside the gene matches: 2.